The rows below give T cell receptor beta chains drawn from one sample of a study of T cell responses to AZD1222 COVID-19 vaccine. Sequencing used immunoSEQ multiplex PCR; TCRdb keeps in-frame clones, though not all of them. The repertoire has more than 60,000 clones, about 85% of them found once; the top ten carry 24%. The sequencing used peripheral blood, collected on day 0 of AZD1222 vaccination. These receptors were obtained from an adult in good health. The CDR3 runs from the conserved cysteine through the conserved F or W. A D gene is named only where the DNA matches it firmly. Clone size is not always given. Where it is, it says once, few, many or a class for expanded clones.

>-|12|TRBV27|TRBJ2-3|-
TGTGCCAGCAGTCCCAGCGGAGATACGCAGTATTTT
CASSPSGDTQYF
>-|14|TRBV19|TRBJ1-5|TRBD1
TGTGCCAGTAGCGGACAGGTTAGCAATCAGCCCCAGCATTTT
CASSGQVSNQPQHF
>-|13|TRBV6-2/TRBV6-3|TRBJ2-3|TRBD2
TGTGCCAGCAGTTTAGCGGGAGGGCCTACGCAGTATTTT
CASSLAGGPTQYF
>-|11|TRBV27|TRBJ1-5|-
TGTGCCAGTACAGATAGGGGGGTTTGGCATTTT
CASTDRGVWHF
>-|15|TRBV9|TRBJ2-2|TRBD1
TGTGCCAGCGGTAAAGGACAGGGGACGACCGGGGAGCTGTTTTTT
CASGKGQGTTGELFF
>-|15|TRBV27|TRBJ2-1|TRBD1
TGTGCCAGCAGTTCCCCCCACAGGGGTAGTGGGGAGCAGTTCTTC
CASSSPHRGSGEQFF
>-|15|TRBV6-5|TRBJ1-1|-
TGTGCCAGCAACCCGGGGGGGGGCGCGTACACTGAAGCCTTCTTT
CASNPGGGAYTEAFF
>-|13|TRBV7-7|TRBJ1-1|-
TGTGCCAGCAGCTTAGAGCGAGGCACTGAAGCTTTCTTT
CASSLERGTEAFF
>-|13|TRBV10-3|TRBJ1-2|-
TGTGCCATCAGTGCGGACAAAGACTATGGCTACACCTTC
CAISADKDYGYTF
>-|14|TRBV9|TRBJ2-7|TRBD2
TGTGCCAGCAGCCTAGCGGGAGAAGGGTACGAGCAGTACTTC
CASSLAGEGYEQYF
>-|16|TRBV7-2|TRBJ1-1|-
TGTGCCAGCAGCTTACGCCTAGGGAGGGCGAACACTGAAGCTTTCTTT
CASSLRLGRANTEAFF
>-|13|TRBV5-1|TRBJ1-4|-
TGCGCCAGCAGCTTAATGGTTAATGAAAAACTGTTTTTT
CASSLMVNEKLFF
>-|14|TRBV11-3|TRBJ2-5|TRBD2
TGTGCCAGCAGCCGGGGAGGGCCTCAAGAGACCCAGTACTTC
CASSRGGPQETQYF
>-|13|TRBV30|TRBJ1-5|TRBD1
TGTGCCTGGAGTGTACAGGGGAACGAGCCCCAGCATTTT
CAWSVQGNEPQHF
>once|14|TRBV7-2|TRBJ2-7|-
TGTGCCAGCAGCTCGGTAGCGGACTCCTACGAGCAGTACTTC
CASSSVADSYEQYF
>-|13|TRBV4-1|TRBJ1-1|-
TGCGCCAGCAGCCAAGAACAAGGTTCTGAAGCTTTCTTT
CASSQEQGSEAFF
>few|15|TRBV2|TRBJ2-1|-
TGTGCCAGCAGTGAACTGGCCAGCTCCTACAATGAGCAGTTCTTC
CASSELASSYNEQFF